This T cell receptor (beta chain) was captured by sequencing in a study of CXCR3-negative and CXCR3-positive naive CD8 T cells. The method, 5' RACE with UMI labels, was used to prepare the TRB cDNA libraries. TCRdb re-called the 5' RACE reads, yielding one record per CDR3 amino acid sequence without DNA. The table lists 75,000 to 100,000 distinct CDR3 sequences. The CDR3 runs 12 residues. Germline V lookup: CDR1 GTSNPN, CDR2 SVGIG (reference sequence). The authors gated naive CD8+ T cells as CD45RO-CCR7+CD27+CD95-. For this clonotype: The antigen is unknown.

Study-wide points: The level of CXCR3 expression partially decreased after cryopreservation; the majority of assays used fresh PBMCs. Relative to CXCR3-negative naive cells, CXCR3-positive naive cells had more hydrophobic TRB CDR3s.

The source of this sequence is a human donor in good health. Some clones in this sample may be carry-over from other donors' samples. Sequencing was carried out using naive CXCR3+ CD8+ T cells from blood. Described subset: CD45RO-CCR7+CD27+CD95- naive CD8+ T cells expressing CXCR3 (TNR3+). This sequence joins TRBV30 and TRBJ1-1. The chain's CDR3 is CASKGLEVRAFF.